One sample yielded the 22 T cell receptor beta chains listed below, sequenced in a study of cytomegalovirus exposure and HLA in healthy donors. Assay used: immunoSEQ multiplex PCR; TCRdb lists only in-frame clones, some missing. The sample holds over 250,000 clones, roughly 87% seen once. Sequenced: PBMCs. Receptor source: a woman aged 25 to 39 in good health and CMV-seropositive.

The CDR3 loop reads CASSVAGTDLYEQYF. The CDR3 region has the DNA TGTGCCAGCAGCGTCGCCGGGACAGACCTCTACGAGCAGTACTTC. V usage is TRBV9 and J usage is TRBJ2-7, with TRBD1 matching over 7 bases. The CDR3 runs to 15 residues. J gave up 3 bases and V 2 bases, and 8 bases lay outside the gene matches. The germline gives CDR1 SGDLS, CDR2 YYNGEE.

V and J are TRBV9 and TRBJ1-3; D is uncertain. There are 16 residues in the CDR3. The V end lost 2 bases, the J end lost 0 bases, and 12 bases lay between the germline ends. Per germline, CDR1 SGDLS and CDR2 YYNGEE. Here the CDR3 DNA reads TGTGCCAGCAGCGTTTCCGCGGAGAGCTCTGGAAACACCATATATTTT. It codes for CASSVSAESSGNTIYF.

The chain uses TRBV30 and TRBJ1-1; D not resolved. Germline CDR1 is GTSNPN and CDR2 is SVGIG (reference sequence). CDR3 size: 13 residues. V lost 5 bases and J 6 bases, leaving 16 bases between the germline ends. Written as DNA, the CDR3 is TGTGCCTGGGCCAGCTCGAACAACGCTGAAGCTTTCTTT. Translating it yields CAWASSNNAEAFF.

In its sample, this clone was seen once. The V call is TRBV28, the J call TRBJ2-7; TRBD1 might be the D (6 bases). The CDR3 is 14 residues long. Germline V CDR1 and CDR2: MDHEN, SYDVKM. V lost 3 bases, J lost 3 bases, and 12 bases lay in between. DNA for the CDR3: TGTGCCAGCAGTTTTTCGGGACAAGACTACGAGCAGTACTTC. It is translated as CASSFSGQDYEQYF.

V and J are TRBV9 and TRBJ2-1; TRBD2 agrees at 8 bases. CDR3 length: 15 residues. Trimming removed 0 bases from V and 6 bases from J; junction bases left unmatched: 5. The V gene's germline CDR1 is SGDLS and CDR2 YYNGEE. The CDR3 coding sequence is TGTGCCAGCAGCGTAGGCTCGGGGGGGGCCAATGAGCAGTTCTTC. The encoded protein is CASSVGSGGANEQFF.

The CDR3 here is CASSADRGQTYEQYF. The CDR3 DNA reads as TGTGCCAGCAGTGCGGACAGGGGGCAAACCTACGAGCAGTACTTC. The chain couples TRBV28 to TRBJ2-7, with 11 positions matching TRBD1. The CDR3 is 15 amino acids. V shed 5 bases and J 2 bases; nucleotides not matched to a gene: 5. The germline CDR1 and CDR2 sequences are MDHEN and SYDVKM. Full variable domain (remainder filled in from reference TRBV28 and TRBJ2-7): DVKVTQSSRYLVKRTGEKVFLECVQDMDHENMFWYRQDPGLGLRLIYFSYDVKMKEKGDIPEGYSVSREKKERFSLILESASTNQTSMYLCASSADRGQTYEQYFGPGTRLTVT.

This chain links TRBV18 with TRBJ1-5; possibly TRBD1 for D (6 bases). The germline CDR1 and CDR2 sequences are KGHSH and LQKENI. Trimming stripped 0 bases from V and 0 bases from J, with 9 bases between. This CDR3 region has 16 residues. The CDR3 is CASSPPGQYSNQPQHF. DNA of the CDR3: TGTGCCAGCTCACCACCAGGACAGTATAGCAATCAGCCCCAGCATTTT. The variable domain in full, completed from reference TRBV18 and TRBJ1-5, reads NAGVMQNPRHLVRRRGQEARLRCSPMKGHSHVYWYRQLPEEGLKFMVYLQKENIIDESGMPKERFSAEFPKEGPSILRIQQVVRGDSAAYFCASSPPGQYSNQPQHFGDGTRLSIL.

The chain has TRBV7-2 and TRBJ2-7, with D hard to call. The CDR3 is 11 amino acids. The germline CDR1 and CDR2 sequences are SGHTA and FQGNSA. V lost 5 bases and J 6 bases, leaving 8 bases between the germline ends. CDR3 residues: CASSALREQYF. The CDR3 nucleotides are TGTGCCAGCAGCGCACTACGCGAGCAGTACTTC.

This clone was detected once. The chain carries TRBV6-5 and TRBJ2-1; D gene unclear. V was shortened by 4 bases and J by 0 bases, with 10 bases between the two germline ends. The germline V gene has CDR1 MNHEY and CDR2 SVGAGI. This CDR3 region has 15 residues. DNA of the CDR3: TGTGCCAGCAGTTTACTTCAGAGCTCCTACAATGAGCAGTTCTTC. Its translation is CASSLLQSSYNEQFF.

The count of this clone is one. The chain uses TRBV19 and TRBJ2-7, with D perhaps matching TRBD1 (6 bases). Trimming cost V 5 bases and J 2 bases, with 13 bases left between them. The CDR3 contains 14 residues. CDR1 is LNHDA and CDR2 is SQIVND in the germline V gene (reference sequence). CDR3 sequence: CASSDPDSTYEQYF. CDR3 bases: TGTGCCAGTAGTGACCCGGACAGTACCTACGAGCAGTACTTC.

V gene TRBV9 combines with J gene TRBJ2-3; D not resolved. Germline CDR1 and CDR2: SGDLS and YYNGEE. This CDR3 comprises 15 residues. V was trimmed by 3 bases and J by 3 bases, leaving 14 bases between them. CDR3 bases: TGTGCCAGCAGCGCCAGAGATGGGGTGACAGATACGCAGTATTTT. Its protein product is CASSARDGVTDTQYF.

The chain has TRBV12-1 and TRBJ2-3; the DNA was not compared with TRBD2, the D call given in the table. TRBV12-1 has pseudogene status. The CDR3 contains 11 residues. This chain's CDR3 is CASRVTDTQYF. CDR3 nucleotides: TGTGCCAGCCGGGTCACAGATACGCAGTATTTT.

This clone was found a few times. This sample includes further DNA sequences coding for the same CDR3. The chain is built from TRBV28 and TRBJ2-7, with a weak D call TRBD1 (5 bases). The V end was cut by 6 bases, the J end by 0 bases, with 9 bases between. Germline V gene sequence: CDR1 MDHEN, CDR2 SYDVKM. The CDR3 spans 13 residues. In DNA form, the CDR3 reads TGTGCCAGCAGCTTAAGGGGCTCCTACGAGCAGTACTTC. This sequence encodes CASSLRGSYEQYF. The full variable domain, completed using reference TRBV28 and TRBJ2-7, is DVKVTQSSRYLVKRTGEKVFLECVQDMDHENMFWYRQDPGLGLRLIYFSYDVKMKEKGDIPEGYSVSREKKERFSLILESASTNQTSMYLCASSLRGSYEQYFGPGTRLTVT.

The rearrangement uses TRBV7-6 and TRBJ2-5; maybe TRBD2 (5 bases). The ends were cut back, 4 bases at V and 2 bases at J, with 17 bases in the middle. From germline, CDR1 is SGHVS and CDR2 FNYEAQ. This CDR3 region has 16 residues. CDR3 nucleotide sequence: TGTGCCAGCAGCTCAGAGAGGGTTTCCGGACAAGAGACCCAGTACTTC. Its translation is CASSSERVSGQETQYF.

V and J are TRBV6-5 and TRBJ1-6; D gene ambiguous. This CDR3 has 14 residues. Trimming cost V 3 bases and J 5 bases, with 8 bases left between them. CDR1 is MNHEY, CDR2 SVGAGI, per germline. CDR3 coding DNA: TGTGCCAGCAGTTATGAAGGGAATAATTCACCCCTCCACTTT. Amino acid sequence: CASSYEGNNSPLHF.

This clone was counted once. The CDR3 DNA follows: TGTGCCAGCAGTGCGGGGGGGCCTCGCGCAGATACGCAGTATTTT. This sequence encodes CASSAGGPRADTQYF. The gene calls are TRBV2 and TRBJ2-3, with 8 nucleotides matching TRBD2. CDR3 length: 15 residues. V dropped 4 bases and J dropped 4; count of bases not matched to a gene: 7. Germline V gene data show CDR1 as SNHLY and CDR2 as FYNNEI.

V gene TRBV5-1 combines with J gene TRBJ2-2, with TRBD2 matching over 16 bases. Germline V lookup: CDR1 SGHRS, CDR2 YFSETQ. The CDR3 has 19 amino acids. V shed 1 base and J 4 bases; nucleotides not matched to a gene: 7. CDR3 DNA: TGCGCCAGCAGCTTGACCGGGACTAGCGGGGGGGCCATCACCGGGGAGCTGTTTTTT. Protein product: CASSLTGTSGGAITGELFF. The full variable domain, with the rest looked up from reference TRBV5-1 and TRBJ2-2, is KAGVTQTPRYLIKTRGQQVTLSCSPISGHRSVSWYQQTPGQGLQFLFEYFSETQRNKGNFPGRFSGRQFSNSRSEMNVSTLELGDSALYLCASSLTGTSGGAITGELFFGEGSRLTVL.

This clone appeared a single time. The chain employs TRBV29-1 and TRBJ1-5, with D perhaps TRBD1 (6 bases). This CDR3 is 13 amino acids long. Germline CDR1 and CDR2: SQVTM and ANQGSEA. V was shortened by 6 bases and J by 1 base, with 10 bases between the two germline ends. The CDR3 DNA is TGCAGCGTATCCGACAGGAGCAATCAGCCCCAGCATTTT. Translated, it gives CSVSDRSNQPQHF.

V gene TRBV6-5 combines with J gene TRBJ2-3; 12 nucleotides align to TRBD2. Germline lookup yields CDR1 MNHEY and CDR2 SVGAGI. This CDR3 is built from 14 residues. V dropped 6 bases and J dropped 4; count of bases not matched to a gene: 2. CDR3 in amino acids: CASSLAGGSDTQYF. The CDR3 DNA sequence: TGTGCCAGCAGCCTAGCGGGAGGGTCAGATACGCAGTATTTT.

The chain uses TRBV5-6 and TRBJ2-3; D may be TRBD2 (5 bases). Germline lookup yields CDR1 SGHDT and CDR2 YYEEEE. The CDR3 runs to 14 residues. Deletions cut 0 bases from V and 3 bases from J, with 8 bases between. The CDR3: CASSLGAETDTQYF. The CDR3 bases are TGTGCCAGCAGCTTGGGAGCGGAAACAGATACGCAGTATTTT.

The CDR3 protein is CASSDNTGELFF. For the CDR3, the DNA is TGTGCCAGCAGCGACAACACCGGGGAGCTGTTTTTT. V is TRBV27 and J is TRBJ2-2; D uncertain. Germline values: CDR1 MNHEY, CDR2 SMNVEV (reference sequence). V lost 6 bases to trimming and J lost 2 bases, with 4 bases between them. The CDR3 contains 12 residues.

This rearrangement joins TRBV5-1 to TRBJ2-1; the D is unclear. This CDR3 comprises 14 residues. The germline CDR1 and CDR2 sequences are SGHRS and YFSETQ. V lost 5 bases and J lost 0, with 9 bases in between. CDR3 protein: CASRATNSYNEQFF. CDR3 DNA sequence: TGCGCCAGCAGGGCAACCAACTCCTACAATGAGCAGTTCTTC.